The 5 T cell receptor beta chains below were found in one sample sequenced in a study of blood T cell repertoires in COVID-19. Measured with immunoSEQ multiplex PCR; TCRdb has only the in-frame clones, and not every one. The profile shows approximately 59,000 clones, over 80% of them singletons. Sequencing was done on a sample of peripheral blood. The receptors were sampled from a woman older than 75 with acute or convalescent COVID-19.

Only one count was recorded for this clone. The chain employs TRBV5-6 and TRBJ1-5; D might be TRBD1 (6 bases). V dropped 2 bases and J dropped 4 bases, with 22 bases sitting between them. The CDR3 sequence is 18 residues long. The germline V gene encodes CDR1 SGHDT and CDR2 YYEEEE. CDR3 in DNA: TGTGCCAGCAGCTTACGGGACTCGGGGGGCGGTTGGAATCAGCCCCAGCATTTT. Protein: CASSLRDSGGGWNQPQHF.

The chain combines TRBV5-8 with TRBJ2-3, with unresolved D. Germline V gene sequence: CDR1 SGHTS, CDR2 YDEGEE. Trimming took off 0 bases at V and 0 bases at J, with 5 bases between the two ends. The CDR3 runs 14 residues. CDR3: CASSLVPSTDTQYF. The CDR3 DNA is TGTGCCAGCAGCTTGGTCCCGAGCACAGATACGCAGTATTTT.

The rearrangement joins TRBV6-2 or TRBV6-3 to TRBJ1-5; maybe TRBD1 (5 bases). Germline V CDR1 and CDR2: MNHEY, SVGEGT. This CDR3 is built from 15 residues. The V end lost 6 bases, the J end lost 5 bases, and 17 bases lay between the germline ends. The CDR3 region has the DNA TGTGCCAGCAGCCCAATCGGCAGGGTCGATCAGCCCCAGCATTTT. It encodes CASSPIGRVDQPQHF.

By share, this clone counts as medium-sized. The sample carries other DNA sequences with the same CDR3. CDR3 DNA sequence: TGTGCCAGTAGTATGGGGCAGGGGGGCTACGAGCAGTACTTC. Translated, it gives CASSMGQGGYEQYF. The chain is built from TRBV19 and TRBJ2-7; weak D call: TRBD1 (7 bases). V was cut by 3 bases and J by 3 bases, with 12 bases left in between. Germline CDR1 LNHDA, CDR2 SQIVND (reference sequence). The length of the CDR3 is 14 residues.

V and J are TRBV6-5 and TRBJ2-7; the D is unclear. The germline V and J ends were trimmed by 6 bases and 6 bases, with 18 bases remaining between them. Germline values: CDR1 MNHEY, CDR2 SVGAGI. The CDR3 runs 14 residues. CDR3 bases: TGTGCCAGCAGCCCCGCGCCCTCCTCGTTCGAGCAGTACTTC. Translated, it gives CASSPAPSSFEQYF.